This T cell receptor beta chain was captured by sequencing in a study of T cells after yellow fever vaccination (dated by TCRdb to between 2019 and 2020). Regarding the research as a whole: Libraries from fractions with low cell numbers were prepared with the SMART-Seq v4 Ultra Low Input RNA kit. Blood samples were taken at several timepoints before and after primary and secondary immunization, and bulk PBMC replicates and cell subsets were isolated. To track T-cell clones before and after primary and booster YFV17D yellow fever vaccination, bulk TCR alpha and beta repertoires were sequenced longitudinally. Two healthy male donors, one aged 18 to 29 and one aged 30 to 40 years, were included in the cohort.

The treatment or condition label here, explained by the study, means: live attenuated yellow fever vaccine strain. At each blood-draw timepoint, two biological replicates of bulk PBMCs were obtained. A standard Ficoll-Paque protocol was used to isolate PBMCs from peripheral blood. RNA was extracted with TriZol from bulk PBMCs, CD4 and CD8 fractions, and dextramer-positive and dextramer-negative fractions. This clonotype was counted between two and nine times. Its antigen specificity is not known. No much larger clone is present one base from it, and per-base qualities are unavailable. Trimming removed 4 bases from V and 6 bases from J, leaving 6 bases between the germline ends. The CDR3, from cysteine to phenylalanine, totals 11 residues. The DNA shown is the 33-base CDR3, in frame from base 1. CDR1 SGHAT and CDR2 FQNNGV were looked up in the germline V gene. The paper's findings and limits, for the study overall: Because only a couple of donors were included in the study, the extent to which the findings can be generalized is limited. After the booster, most of the clones that had expanded following primary vaccination were detected again (roughly 96% of CD4 and around 90% of CD8), which suggests that memory was broadly maintained. Because abundant contaminating clonotypes from the bulk population could be contained in FACS-sorted repertoires, computational filtering was required. A small fraction of clonotypes showed up in both the CD4 and CD8 compartments, probably as a result of convergent recombination. Compared with the primary T-cell response, the secondary T-cell response was weaker but faster, peaking on day 5 rather than day 15.

TCR cDNA was made using 5'RACE template switching, a step that added a universal primer site and unique molecular identifiers. Priming for cDNA synthesis came from both the TCR alpha and TCR beta constant segments. Library amplification used two PCR steps, and the second PCR step added sample barcodes and sequencing adapters. Sequencing of libraries was done on Illumina HiSeq 2500 (2x100 bp) or NovaSeq (2x150 bp). On the authors' methods: Reads were demultiplexed and collapsed into UMI consensus sequences with MIGEC, and V(D)J alignment was performed with MiXCR. Vaccine-responding clonotypes were identified with edgeR using replicate PBMC samples, with FDR below 0.01 and a log2 fold change above 5 up to day 15 being required. Each bulk clonotype received a CD4 or CD8 identity based on whether the sequenced CD4 or CD8 repertoire contained that clonotype at higher abundance. Through fastp at Q25 and MiXCR, TCRdb rebuilt clones from the public reads, retaining in-frame beta chains. Entries that share a CDR3 protein sequence are merged under the most common genes and DNA. It is TCRdb's table, rather than the study itself, that gives the V and J calls and clone size. Recorded for this sample are 500,000 to 650,000 distinct CDR3 sequences; over 9% of them occurred a single time. In total, the top ten clones hold more than 12% of the sample.

The chain is encoded by TRBV11-2 joined to TRBJ2-5; no D gene can be assigned with confidence. The sequences come from PBMCs, collected on the day of the yellow fever booster vaccination. This receptor was obtained from a man aged 25-45 years who received the YFV17D yellow fever vaccine. The DNA sequence follows: TGTGCCAGCAGCTCCCTTCAGACCCAGTACTTC. Translated, it gives CASSSLQTQYF.